This TCR beta chain was obtained from a study of OX40 agonist ivuxolimab in advanced cancers. Germline V gene sequence: CDR1 SNHLY, CDR2 FYNNEI. The CDR3 totals 11 residues. V was cut by 7 bases and J by 11 bases, with 14 bases left in between. Cycle 7 day 1, cycle 4 day 1, and baseline were the timepoints at which blood was sampled. Sequenced by immunoSEQ multiplex PCR; TCRdb stores in-frame clones only, minus some. The repertoire holds tens of thousands of clones, with about 85% as singletons. As for this clone: The antigen is unknown.

General study results and limits: Fewer expanded clones were found on average in CD4+ than in CD8+ T cells. Doses of 0.1 to 3.0 mg/kg were accompanied by clonal expansion of CD4+ and CD8+ blood T cells by week 6.

The source material was CD4+ or CD8+ T cells sorted from blood, sampled in a trial of the OX40 agonist ivuxolimab. This TCR was sampled from an adult with an advanced solid tumor such as melanoma, head and neck, liver or kidney cancer. J is TRBJ1-1 and V is TRBV2; D gene ambiguous. CDR3 in DNA: TGTGCCAGCACTGAGTCTCATGGGGCTTTCTTT. Translating gives CASTESHGAFF.